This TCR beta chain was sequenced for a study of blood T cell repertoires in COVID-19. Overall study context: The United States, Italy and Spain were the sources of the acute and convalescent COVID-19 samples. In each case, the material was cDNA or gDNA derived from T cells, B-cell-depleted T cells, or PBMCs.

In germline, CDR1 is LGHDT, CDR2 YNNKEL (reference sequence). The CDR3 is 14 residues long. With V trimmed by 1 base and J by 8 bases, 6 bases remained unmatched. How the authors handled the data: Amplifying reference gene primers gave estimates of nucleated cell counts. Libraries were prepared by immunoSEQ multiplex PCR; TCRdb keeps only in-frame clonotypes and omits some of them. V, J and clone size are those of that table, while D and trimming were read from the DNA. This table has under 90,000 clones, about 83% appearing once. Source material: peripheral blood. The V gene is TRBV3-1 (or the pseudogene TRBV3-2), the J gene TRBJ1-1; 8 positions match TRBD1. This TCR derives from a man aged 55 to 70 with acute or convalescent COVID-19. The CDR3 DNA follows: TGTGCCAGCAGCCAAGGACAGGGGAGGTGGGAAGCTTTCTTT. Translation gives CASSQGQGRWEAFF.